This paragraph covers one T cell receptor beta chain sequence. Its antigen specificity is not known. No much larger clone exists at a distance of one base, and base qualities are not known. High-throughput TCR beta sequencing profiled peripheral blood CD8+ and CD4+ T cells from healthy donors, Susac syndrome patients and multiple sclerosis patients. Multiple sclerosis controls were treatment-naive patients with stable or active relapsing-remitting disease fulfilling revised McDonald criteria. Bulk CD8+ and CD4+ T cells were purified magnetically by negative isolation, whereas CD8+ TEMRA cells were enriched by FACS. Blood was drawn into EDTA tubes, processed within 24 hours, and PBMCs were isolated by density gradient centrifugation. PBMCs intended for TCR sequencing were cryopreserved in liquid nitrogen and thawed later in a water bath at 37 degrees C. A purity of at least 90% was achieved for sorted or isolated CD4+, CD8+ and CD8+ TEMRA cells.

The germline V gene encodes CDR1 GTSNPN and CDR2 SVGIG (reference sequence). V sheds 2 bases and J sheds 1 base, leaving 8 bases between their ends. The CDR3 runs 14 amino acids, cysteine and phenylalanine included. Just CDR3 DNA is preserved here, 42 bases in frame from base 1. The data stem from a study of CD8 T cells in Susac syndrome (dated by TCRdb to between 2019 and 2020). About the study as a whole: Whether CD8+ T cell activation and differentiation in Susac syndrome was antigen driven was tested using repertoire sequencing.

RNA was extracted using the RNeasy kit, and roughly 0.45 to 1 ug of the RNA was reverse transcribed with random hexamers. The immunoSEQ multiplex PCR assay, which covers 54 Vbeta and 13 Jbeta segments, was used to amplify TCR beta CDR3 regions. PCR amplification bias was corrected using a synthetic template baseline for primer optimization and computational correction. As for the authors' bioinformatics: Reads were assigned to V, D and J genes according to IMGT and analyzed in immunoSEQ Analyzer, with only productive sequences retained. Clonality was calculated as one minus the Shannon entropy normalized by log2 of the number of productive unique sequences. Public and private clones were assessed among the 100 most prevalent clones of each patient and control. Clones were defined as Susac-specific when absent from the healthy and MS cohorts, from fewer than 1,200 published viral clones and from other ImmuneACCESS disease sequences. The raw public data were reprocessed by TCRdb itself: fastp quality trimming at Q25, MiXCR clonotype calling, in-frame beta chains only. One record per CDR3 amino acid sequence lists the most common genes and DNA. The V and J calls were not made by the authors but by TCRdb's processing. A total of 300,000 or so distinct CDR3 sequences appear in this sample, 92% of them only once. The top ten hold roughly 0.059% of the sample.

What the study reported, not specific to this receptor: The number of individuals in the TCR sequencing and HLA analysis was acknowledged as relatively small.

The sequence was obtained from a human donor with multiple sclerosis. The receptor chain draws on TRBV30 and TRBJ2-2, with no confident D gene call. Sequences were obtained from CD4+ T cells from PBMCs. CDR3 region: CAWSWEGNTGELFF. At the DNA level, the sequence is TGTGCCTGGAGTTGGGAAGGGAACACCGGGGAGCTGTTTTTT. The reference TRBV30 and TRBJ2-2 proteins fill in what lies around the CDR3, so the full variable domain reads SQTIHQWPATLVQPVGSPLSLECTVEGTSNPNLYWYRQAAGRGLQLLFYSVGIGQISSEVPQNLSASRPQDRQFILSSKKLLLSDSGFYLCAWSWEGNTGELFFGEGSRLTVL.